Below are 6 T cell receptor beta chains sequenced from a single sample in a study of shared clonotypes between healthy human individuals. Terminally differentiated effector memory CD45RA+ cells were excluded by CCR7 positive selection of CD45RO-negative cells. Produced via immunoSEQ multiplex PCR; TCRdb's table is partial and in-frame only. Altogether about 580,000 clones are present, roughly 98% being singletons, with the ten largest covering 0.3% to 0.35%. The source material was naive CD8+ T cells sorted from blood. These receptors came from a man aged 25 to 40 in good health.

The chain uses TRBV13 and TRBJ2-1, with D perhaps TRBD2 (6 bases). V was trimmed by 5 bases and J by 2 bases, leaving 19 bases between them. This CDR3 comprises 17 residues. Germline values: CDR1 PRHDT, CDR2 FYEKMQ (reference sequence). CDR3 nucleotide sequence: TGTGCCAGCAGCCCAAGTCGAGTCTGGAGGGCCTACAATGAGCAGTTCTTC. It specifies CASSPSRVWRAYNEQFF.

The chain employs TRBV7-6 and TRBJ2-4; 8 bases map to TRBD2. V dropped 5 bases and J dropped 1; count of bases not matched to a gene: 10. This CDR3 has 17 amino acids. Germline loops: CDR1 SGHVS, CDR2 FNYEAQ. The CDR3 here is CASSPSAGGAAKNIQYF. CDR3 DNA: TGTGCCAGCAGCCCCAGTGCGGGGGGCGCCGCCAAAAACATTCAGTACTTC. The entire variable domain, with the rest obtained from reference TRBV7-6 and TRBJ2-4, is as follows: GAGVSQSPRYKVTKRGQDVALRCDPISGHVSLYWYRQALGQGPEFLTYFNYEAQQDKSGLPNDRFSAERPEGSISTLTIQRTEQRDSAMYRCASSPSAGGAAKNIQYFGAGTRLSVL.

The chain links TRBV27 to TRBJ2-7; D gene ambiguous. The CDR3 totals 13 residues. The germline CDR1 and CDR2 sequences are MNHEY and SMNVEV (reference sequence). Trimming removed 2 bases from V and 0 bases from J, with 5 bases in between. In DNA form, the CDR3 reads TGTGCCAGCAGTTTAGCCGTCTCCTACGAGCAGTACTTC. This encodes CASSLAVSYEQYF.

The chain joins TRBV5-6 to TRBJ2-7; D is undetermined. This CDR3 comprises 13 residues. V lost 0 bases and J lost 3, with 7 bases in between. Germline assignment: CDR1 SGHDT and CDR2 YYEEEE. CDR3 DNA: TGTGCCAGCAGCTTGGGGGTGGGCTACGAGCAGTACTTC. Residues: CASSLGVGYEQYF.

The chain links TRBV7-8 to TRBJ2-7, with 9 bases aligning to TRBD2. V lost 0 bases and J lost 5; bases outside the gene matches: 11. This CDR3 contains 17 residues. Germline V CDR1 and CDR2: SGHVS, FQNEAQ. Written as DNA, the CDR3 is TGTGCCAGCAGCTTAGCGGCTTATAGCGGGAGTGACGACGAGCAGTACTTC. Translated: CASSLAAYSGSDDEQYF. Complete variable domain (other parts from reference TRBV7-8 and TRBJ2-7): GAGVSQSPRYKVAKRGQDVALRCDPISGHVSLFWYQQALGQGPEFLTYFQNEAQLDKSGLPSDRFFAERPEGSVSTLKIQRTQQEDSAVYLCASSLAAYSGSDDEQYFGPGTRLTVT.

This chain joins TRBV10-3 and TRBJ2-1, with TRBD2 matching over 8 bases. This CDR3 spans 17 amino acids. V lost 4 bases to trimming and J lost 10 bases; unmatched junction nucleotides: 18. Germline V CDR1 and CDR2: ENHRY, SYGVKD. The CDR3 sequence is CAISGVFEAAGDQEQFF. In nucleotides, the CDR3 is TGTGCCATCAGTGGGGTTTTTGAGGCAGCGGGAGACCAAGAGCAGTTCTTC.